These 26 T cell receptor beta chains share one sample of origin, sequenced in a study of T cell responses to AZD1222 COVID-19 vaccine. Libraries were prepared by immunoSEQ multiplex PCR; TCRdb keeps only in-frame clonotypes and omits some of them. This sample has about 110,000 clones, with 92% found just once. The sequences come from peripheral blood, collected on day 0 of AZD1222 vaccination. The receptors were gathered from an adult in good health.

The V and J genes are TRBV18 and TRBJ2-1; the D gene is possibly TRBD2 (6 bases). CDR1 is KGHSH and CDR2 is LQKENI in the germline V gene. V was trimmed by 3 bases and J by 3 bases, leaving 15 bases between them. CDR3 length: 16 amino acids. CDR3 amino acids: CASSPQTLGGYNEQFF. In nucleotides, the CDR3 is TGTGCCAGCTCACCCCAGACCCTCGGGGGCTACAATGAGCAGTTCTTC.

The chain combines TRBV30 with TRBJ1-1; 10 positions agree with TRBD1. Trimming removed 0 bases from V and 5 bases from J; junction bases left unmatched: 9. The germline V gene has CDR1 GTSNPN and CDR2 SVGIG (reference sequence). The CDR3 totals 16 residues. In DNA form, the CDR3 reads TGTGCCTGGAGTGTAAGTTTTGGACAGGGGGATACTGAAGCTTTCTTT. It encodes CAWSVSFGQGDTEAFF.

The chain joins TRBV27 to TRBJ2-1; 8 nucleotides align to TRBD1. There are 16 residues in the CDR3. V lost 5 bases and J lost 3; bases outside the gene matches: 9. The germline gives CDR1 MNHEY, CDR2 SMNVEV (reference sequence). CDR3 bases: TGTGCCAGCAGTCCCATTGGACAGGGATTCTACAATGAGCAGTTCTTC. Amino acids: CASSPIGQGFYNEQFF.

V usage is TRBV4-1 and J usage is TRBJ2-2; D is perhaps TRBD2 (6 bases). The CDR3 consists of 17 residues. Germline V lookup: CDR1 MGHRA, CDR2 YSYEKL. V lost 1 base and J 6 bases, leaving 18 bases between the germline ends. The CDR3 loop reads CASSQVLAKKVAGELFF. The CDR3 nucleotides read TGCGCCAGCAGCCAAGTGCTAGCGAAAAAAGTGGCCGGGGAGCTGTTTTTT.

This chain joins TRBV7-7 and TRBJ2-1; TRBD2 agrees at 11 bases. This CDR3 has 18 residues. Germline V gives CDR1 SSHAT, CDR2 FNYEAQ (reference sequence). V shed 0 bases, J shed 0 bases, and the junction held 4 bases outside the gene matches. CDR3 residues: CASSLALAGASSYNEQFF. The CDR3 DNA reads as TGTGCCAGCAGCTTAGCACTAGCGGGGGCCAGCTCCTACAATGAGCAGTTCTTC.

This clone was picked up a small number of times. V and J are TRBV19 and TRBJ1-2; 9 nucleotides line up with TRBD1. The germline CDR1 and CDR2 sequences are LNHDA and SQIVND (reference sequence). This CDR3 has 12 residues. V dropped 6 bases and J dropped 7; count of bases not matched to a gene: 3. In nucleotides, the CDR3 is TGTGCCAGTAGGACAGGGGGTCTTGGCTACACCTTC. It yields the protein CASRTGGLGYTF. The full variable domain, with the rest looked up from reference TRBV19 and TRBJ1-2, is DGGITQSPKYLFRKEGQNVTLSCEQNLNHDAMYWYRQDPGQGLRLIYYSQIVNDFQKGDIAEGYSVSREKKESFPLTVTSAQKNPTAFYLCASRTGGLGYTFGSGTRLTVV.

The chain links TRBV10-2 to TRBJ2-1; the match to TRBD2 covers 7 bases. Germline values: CDR1 WSHSY, CDR2 SAAADI. This CDR3 is 16 amino acids long. Losses at the gene ends were 2 bases for V and 4 bases for J; bases not matched to a gene: 8. The CDR3 nucleotides are TGCGCCAGCAGTGAGATGAGCGGGGCGGATTACAATGAGCAGTTCTTC. This encodes CASSEMSGADYNEQFF.

V usage is TRBV4-1 and J usage is TRBJ2-1, with D tentatively TRBD1 or TRBD2 (5 bases each). The CDR3 loop spans 15 amino acids. The germline V gene encodes CDR1 MGHRA and CDR2 YSYEKL. Trimming removed 0 bases at V and 12 bases at J, with 18 bases between. CDR3 amino acids: CASSQDQGHPGRQFF. The DNA of the CDR3 is TGCGCCAGCAGCCAAGATCAAGGGCACCCGGGACGGCAGTTCTTC.

V is TRBV24-1 and J is TRBJ2-6; TRBD1 agrees at 9 bases. CDR3 size: 15 residues. Germline CDR1 and CDR2: KGHDR and SFDVKD. V lost 11 bases, J lost 4 bases, and 8 bases stayed unmatched. Here the CDR3 DNA reads TGTGCCATCGGGGACAGGGCCCCCGGGGCCAACGTCCTGACTTTC. Its protein is CAIGDRAPGANVLTF.

V usage is TRBV13 and J usage is TRBJ1-1; 10 bases match TRBD1. The ends lost 2 bases at V and 3 bases at J; junction bases unmatched: 6. The CDR3 covers 16 residues. Germline CDR1 PRHDT, CDR2 FYEKMQ (reference sequence). The CDR3 region is CASSLRQGAGYTEAFF. In nucleotides, the CDR3 is TGTGCCAGCAGCTTACGACAGGGGGCCGGGTACACTGAAGCTTTCTTT. Full variable domain (outside the CDR3, taken from reference TRBV13 and TRBJ1-1): AAGVIQSPRHLIKEKRETATLKCYPIPRHDTVYWYQQGPGQDPQFLISFYEKMQSDKGSIPDRFSAQQFSDYHSELNMSSLELGDSALYFCASSLRQGAGYTEAFFGQGTRLTVV.

This clone appeared a single time. The genes are TRBV19 and TRBJ2-3; no clear D. Deletions cut 3 bases from V and 6 bases from J, with 19 bases between. This CDR3 spans 16 amino acids. CDR1 is LNHDA and CDR2 is SQIVND in the germline V gene (reference sequence). The CDR3 sequence: CASSIGPWSQSDTQYF. CDR3 in DNA: TGTGCCAGTAGTATCGGGCCGTGGTCCCAGTCCGATACGCAGTATTTT. Looking up the rest from reference TRBV19 and TRBJ2-3 gives the full variable domain: DGGITQSPKYLFRKEGQNVTLSCEQNLNHDAMYWYRQDPGQGLRLIYYSQIVNDFQKGDIAEGYSVSREKKESFPLTVTSAQKNPTAFYLCASSIGPWSQSDTQYFGPGTRLTVL.

V and J are TRBV27 and TRBJ2-6, with 7 bases matching TRBD1. The CDR3 spans 15 residues. Germline V gene lookup returns CDR1 MNHEY and CDR2 SMNVEV (reference sequence). The V gene end was trimmed by 5 bases and the J gene end by 4 bases; junction bases not matched to a gene: 5. CDR3 bases: TGTGCCAGCAGTCCCACAGGGGCCGGGGCCAACGTCCTGACTTTC. Translating gives CASSPTGAGANVLTF.

V and J are TRBV28 and TRBJ1-5; D uncertain. V was clipped by 7 bases and J by 4 bases, with 17 bases between them. Germline values: CDR1 MDHEN, CDR2 SYDVKM. The CDR3 has 15 residues. This chain's CDR3 is CASTMSLRPNQPQHF. The CDR3 DNA is TGTGCCAGCACCATGTCCCTTAGGCCTAATCAGCCCCAGCATTTT.

This chain links TRBV2 with TRBJ1-6, with D tentatively TRBD1 (6 bases). V lost 3 bases and J lost 1, with 13 bases in between. Germline CDR1 and CDR2: SNHLY and FYNNEI. This CDR3 is 17 amino acids long. CDR3 DNA: TGTGCCAGCAGTGAGGTCAGGGGAGAGTCCTATAATTCACCCCTCCACTTT. It yields the protein CASSEVRGESYNSPLHF.

In this sample, this clone turned up once. The CDR3 DNA follows: TGTGCCACCAATCGGACAGCTACTAACTATGGCTACACCTTC. Protein product: CATNRTATNYGYTF. J is TRBJ1-2 and V is TRBV24-1, with a weak D call TRBD1 (6 bases). Trimming shortened V by 8 bases and J by 0 bases, and 12 bases separated the two germline ends. The germline V gene has CDR1 KGHDR and CDR2 SFDVKD. The CDR3 is made up of 14 amino acids.

V usage is TRBV7-2 and J usage is TRBJ2-1, with a possible D match to TRBD2 (7 bases). Per germline, CDR1 SGHTA and CDR2 FQGNSA. The CDR3 spans 16 residues. V was clipped by 4 bases and J by 9 bases, with 22 bases between them. The CDR3 is CASSSAGAPTGSEQFF. The CDR3 region has the DNA TGTGCCAGCAGCTCCGCGGGGGCGCCTACGGGGAGTGAGCAGTTCTTC.

DNA of the CDR3: TGTGCCAGTAGTCTATGGGGGGTGCCTGAAGCTTTCTTT. Protein sequence: CASSLWGVPEAFF. The chain carries TRBV19 and TRBJ1-1; the D gene is possibly TRBD1 (5 bases). The CDR3 totals 13 residues. Germline V gene lookup returns CDR1 LNHDA and CDR2 SQIVND (reference sequence). V lost 5 bases and J 6 bases, leaving 13 bases between the germline ends.

The chain has TRBV30 and TRBJ2-3; 7 bases line up with TRBD2. J gave up 0 bases and V 1 base, and 4 bases lay outside the gene matches. Germline CDR1 reads GTSNPN; CDR2 reads SVGIG (reference sequence). This CDR3 has 15 amino acids. The CDR3 sequence is CAWSAGLPSTDTQYF. The CDR3 DNA reads as TGTGCCTGGAGTGCGGGACTACCTAGCACAGATACGCAGTATTTT.

This clone appeared once. The rearrangement joins TRBV6-5 to TRBJ2-7; D not resolved. Looked up from germline, CDR1 is MNHEY and CDR2 is SVGAGI. CDR3 size: 15 residues. Trimming shortened V by 2 bases and J by 3 bases, and 14 bases separated the two germline ends. CDR3 sequence (DNA): TGTGCCAGCAGTTACACCGTCAGTCGTTACTACGAGCAGTACTTC. Translation: CASSYTVSRYYEQYF.

This rearrangement joins TRBV19 to TRBJ1-1; perhaps TRBD1 as D (6 bases). The CDR3 is 14 amino acids. Germline CDR1 is LNHDA and CDR2 is SQIVND (reference sequence). Trimming pared 3 bases from V and 6 bases from J, leaving 14 bases between. The CDR3 loop is CASSILGGRAEAFF. The CDR3 DNA is TGTGCCAGTAGTATTCTGGGGGGGCGAGCTGAAGCTTTCTTT.

The J gene is TRBJ1-5, the V gene TRBV12-3 or TRBV12-4; 8 positions agree with TRBD1. The CDR3 is 12 residues long. Trimming at V came to 3 bases and at J to 10 bases, leaving 2 bases not matched to a gene. In DNA, the CDR3 is TGTGCCAGCAGTTTTACAGGGGGACCCCAGCATTTT. Protein product: CASSFTGGPQHF.

The chain combines TRBV19 with TRBJ1-1; maybe TRBD1 (5 bases). Germline V gene sequence: CDR1 LNHDA, CDR2 SQIVND (reference sequence). This CDR3 is 14 amino acids long. The V and J ends lost 2 bases and 6 bases respectively, with 13 bases between them. The CDR3 DNA reads as TGTGCCAGTAGTATACCCGGACGGGGCGCTGAAGCTTTCTTT. Translating gives CASSIPGRGAEAFF.

The table lists this clone with a count of one. The V gene is TRBV6-1, the J gene TRBJ2-2, with D possibly being TRBD2 (6 bases). The V end lost 0 bases, the J end lost 2 bases, and 10 bases lay between the germline ends. The length of the CDR3 is 16 residues. Germline V CDR1 and CDR2: MNHNS, SASEGT. The CDR3 nucleotides read TGTGCCAGCAGTGAAGCCCGGACTACAAACACCGGGGAGCTGTTTTTT. This gives the protein CASSEARTTNTGELFF.

This chain connects TRBV3-1 (or the pseudogene TRBV3-2) to TRBJ2-7; D is undetermined. Trimming left V 4 bases short and J 1 base short, with 5 bases between. Germline values: CDR1 LGHDT, CDR2 YNNKEL (reference sequence). The CDR3 is 12 amino acids. The CDR3 here is CASSPSSYEQYF. For the CDR3, the DNA is TGTGCCAGCAGCCCATCTTCCTACGAGCAGTACTTC.

The V and J genes are TRBV9 and TRBJ1-2; 7 bases are shared with TRBD1. With 4 bases clipped from V and 0 bases from J, the junction kept 9 bases outside the gene matches. The germline gives CDR1 SGDLS, CDR2 YYNGEE. The CDR3 contains 16 residues. The CDR3 protein is CASSSTGTETNYGYTF. DNA for the CDR3: TGTGCCAGCAGCTCGACCGGGACAGAGACTAACTATGGCTACACCTTC.

The chain carries TRBV12-3 or TRBV12-4 and TRBJ2-7; 7 bases match TRBD1. The CDR3 runs 12 residues. The junction had 4 bases not matched to a gene; V was cut back by 6 bases and J by 5 bases. CDR3: CASSGTADEQYF. The CDR3, as DNA: TGTGCCAGCAGCGGGACAGCGGACGAGCAGTACTTC.